This paragraph reports one T cell receptor beta chain. The treatment here: randomized to nivolumab then ipilimumab (arm A) or the reverse (arm B). Patients had received no earlier DNA-damaging chemotherapy. Sorted cells were live CD3+CD8+, lacking CD19 and CD56, from PBMCs. This sample was included in a study of sequential checkpoint blockade in melanoma. Clones were read by immunoSEQ multiplex PCR, and TCRdb kept only the in-frame ones, dropping some. The sample shows about 18,000 clones, around two thirds of them seen only once. J was trimmed by 8 bases and V by 6 bases; bases with no gene match: 10. The germline gives CDR1 WSHSY, CDR2 SAAADI. The CDR3 contains 14 residues.

The material was CD8+ T cells sorted from blood (inferred from file names), obtained from a patient given nivolumab and ipilimumab in sequence. The chain carries TRBV10-2 and TRBJ2-1; 7 nucleotides agree with TRBD2. This TCR was recovered from a human donor with melanoma. The chain's CDR3 is CASSPSGRGHEQFF. For the CDR3, the DNA is TGCGCCAGCAGCCCTAGCGGACGAGGCCATGAGCAGTTCTTC.